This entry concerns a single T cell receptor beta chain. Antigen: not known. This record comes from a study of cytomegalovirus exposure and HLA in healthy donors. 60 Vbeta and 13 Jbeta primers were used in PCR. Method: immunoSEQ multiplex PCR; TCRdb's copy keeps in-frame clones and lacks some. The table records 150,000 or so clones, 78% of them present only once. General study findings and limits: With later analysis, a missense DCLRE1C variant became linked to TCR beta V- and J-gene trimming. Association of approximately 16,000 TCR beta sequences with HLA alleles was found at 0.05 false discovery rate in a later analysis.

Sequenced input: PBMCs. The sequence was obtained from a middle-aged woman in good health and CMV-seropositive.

CDR3 bases: TGTGCCAGTAGTATAAACGGACAGGGGAACCAGCCCCAGCATTTT. Its protein product is CASSINGQGNQPQHF. This chain connects TRBV19 to TRBJ1-5, with 9 bases lining up with TRBD1. Germline CDR1 reads LNHDA; CDR2 reads SQIVND (reference sequence). The CDR3 consists of 15 residues. The trim removed 2 bases at V and 7 bases at J, leaving 6 bases unmatched.